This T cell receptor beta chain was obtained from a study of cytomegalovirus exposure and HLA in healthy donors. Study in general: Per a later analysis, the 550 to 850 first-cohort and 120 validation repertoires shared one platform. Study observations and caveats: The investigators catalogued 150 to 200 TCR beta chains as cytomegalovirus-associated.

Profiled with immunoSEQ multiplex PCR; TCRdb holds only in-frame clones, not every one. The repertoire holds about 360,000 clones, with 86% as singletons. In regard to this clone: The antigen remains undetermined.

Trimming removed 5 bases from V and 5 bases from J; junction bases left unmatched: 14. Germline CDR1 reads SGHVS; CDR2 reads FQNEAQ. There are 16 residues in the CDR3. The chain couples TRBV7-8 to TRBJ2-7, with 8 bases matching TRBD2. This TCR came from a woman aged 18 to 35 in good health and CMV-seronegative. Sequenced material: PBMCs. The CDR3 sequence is CASSRADRGGDHEQYF. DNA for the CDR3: TGTGCCAGCAGCCGGGCGGATCGGGGGGGAGACCACGAGCAGTACTTC. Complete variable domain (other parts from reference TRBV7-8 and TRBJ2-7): GAGVSQSPRYKVAKRGQDVALRCDPISGHVSLFWYQQALGQGPEFLTYFQNEAQLDKSGLPSDRFFAERPEGSVSTLKIQRTQQEDSAVYLCASSRADRGGDHEQYFGPGTRLTVT.